This T cell receptor beta chain was recovered during a study of blood T cell repertoires in COVID-19. The data were produced by immunoSEQ multiplex PCR, yet TCRdb's version contains in-frame clones alone and is incomplete. The sample consists of approximately 72,000 clones, roughly 85% of them appearing once. In germline, CDR1 is LNHNV, CDR2 YYDKDF (reference sequence). V lost 0 bases, J lost 6 bases, and 2 bases stayed unmatched. This CDR3 is 14 amino acids long. The sequence derives from a man aged 50-59 years with acute or convalescent COVID-19. Sequences were obtained from peripheral blood. V gene TRBV15 combines with J gene TRBJ1-2; 9 nucleotides match TRBD1. The CDR3 region is CATSRERQGDGYTF. The CDR3 nucleotides read TGTGCCACCAGCAGAGAGCGACAGGGGGATGGCTACACCTTC.